Listed below are T cell receptor beta chains from one sample, sequenced in a study of CD8 T cells in Susac syndrome. Via MiXCR, TCRdb re-called the immunoSEQ multiplex PCR reads, giving one row per CDR3 protein. Counted here are around 300,000 distinct CDR3 sequences, around 89% occurring once; the ten biggest clones make up about 0.17%. The specimen was CD8+ T cells from PBMCs. The origin of the receptors is a human donor with multiple sclerosis. CDR3s include the opening cysteine and the closing phenylalanine or tryptophan. A D gene is named only where the DNA matches it firmly. Clone size is not always given. Where it is, it says once, few, many or a class for expanded clones.

V gene,D gene,J gene,clone size,CDR3 DNA,CDR3 protein
TRBV27,.,TRBJ1-2,.,TGTGCCAGCAGTTTTTCAGGGCTGTCTACTGGCTACACCTTC,CASSFSGLSTGYTF
TRBV27,.,TRBJ2-6,.,TGTGCCAGCGCTCCGGGCTCTGGGGCCAACGTCCTGACTTTC,CASAPGSGANVLTF
TRBV27,TRBD2,TRBJ2-1,.,TGTGCCAGCAGCCCCATCGGGACTACTCGCTACAATGAGCAGTTCTTC,CASSPIGTTRYNEQFF
TRBV6-1,.,TRBJ2-7,.,TGTGCCAGCAGTGAAGAGAGGTGGAACGAGCAGTACTTC,CASSEERWNEQYF
TRBV12-3/TRBV12-4,.,TRBJ2-2,.,TGTGCCAGCAGTTCCCTCGGACAGCTCTTTACGAACACCGGGGAGCTGTTTTTT,CASSSLGQLFTNTGELFF
TRBV27,.,TRBJ2-7,.,TGTGCCAGCGGACAGATAACTGGCGAGCAGTACTTC,CASGQITGEQYF
TRBV28,.,TRBJ1-5,.,TGTGCCAGCAGTGGGCTTCCGGGCAATCAGCCCCAGCATTTT,CASSGLPGNQPQHF
TRBV15,TRBD2,TRBJ2-1,.,TGTGCCACCAGCAGAGACCCGATCGGGGGGAGCTACAATGAGCAGTTCTTC,CATSRDPIGGSYNEQFF
TRBV29-1,.,TRBJ1-5,.,TGCAGCGTTGGGTCGGGGCTCCAGCCCCAGCATTTT,CSVGSGLQPQHF
TRBV4-3,.,TRBJ2-6,.,TGCGCCAGCAGCCAAGACCGGGAGTGGCAGTACACCATCTCTGGGGCCAACGTCCTGACTTTC,CASSQDREWQYTISGANVLTF
TRBV4-1,.,TRBJ2-1,.,TGCGCCAGCAGCCAAGAAGTCCTAGGCACCTACAATGAGCAGTTCTTC,CASSQEVLGTYNEQFF
TRBV2,TRBD1,TRBJ2-7,once,TGTGCCAGCAGGGCCGGACAGGGGCGATCCTACGAGCAGTACTTC,CASRAGQGRSYEQYF